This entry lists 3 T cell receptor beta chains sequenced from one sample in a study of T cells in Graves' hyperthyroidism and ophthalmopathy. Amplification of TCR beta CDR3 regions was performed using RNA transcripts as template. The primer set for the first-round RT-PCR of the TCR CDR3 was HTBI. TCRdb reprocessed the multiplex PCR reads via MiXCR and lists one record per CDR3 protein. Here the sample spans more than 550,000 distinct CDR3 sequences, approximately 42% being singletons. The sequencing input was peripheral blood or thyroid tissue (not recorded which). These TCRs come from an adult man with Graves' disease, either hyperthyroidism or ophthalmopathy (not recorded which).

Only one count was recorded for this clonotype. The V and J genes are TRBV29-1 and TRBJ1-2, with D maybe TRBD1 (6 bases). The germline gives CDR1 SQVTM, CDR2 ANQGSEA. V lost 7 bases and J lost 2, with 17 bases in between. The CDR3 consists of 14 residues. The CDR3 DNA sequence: TGCAGCGCAGACCCCGGGACAATCAACTATGGCTACACCTTC. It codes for CSADPGTINYGYTF. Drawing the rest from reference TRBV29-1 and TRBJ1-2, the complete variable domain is SAVISQKPSRDICQRGTSLTIQCQVDSQVTMMFWYRQQPGQSLTLIATANQGSEATYESGFVIDKFPISRPNLTFSTLTVSNMSPEDSSIYLCSADPGTINYGYTFGSGTRLTVV.

This CDR3 reads CAISGTGSSPLHF. The DNA for the CDR3 is TGTGCCATCAGCGGGACAGGGAGTTCACCCCTCCACTTT. The chain is built from TRBV10-3 and TRBJ1-6, with 9 bases that match TRBD1. Germline CDR1 and CDR2: ENHRY and SYGVKD. After removal of 6 bases from V and 9 bases from J, the junction contained 3 bases not matched to a gene. This CDR3 region has 13 residues.

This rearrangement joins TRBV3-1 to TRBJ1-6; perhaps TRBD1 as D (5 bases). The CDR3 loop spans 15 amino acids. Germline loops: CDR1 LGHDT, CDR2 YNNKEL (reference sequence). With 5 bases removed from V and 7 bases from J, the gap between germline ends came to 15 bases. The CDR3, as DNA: TGTGCCAGCAGCGAACTAGGGACGGGGAATTCACCCCTCCACTTT. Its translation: CASSELGTGNSPLHF.